Below, one T cell receptor (beta chain) is given with its context. The antigen is not known. Healthy individuals who donated bone marrow served as the donors. PCR employed 60 Vbeta and 13 Jbeta primers. This table comes from immunoSEQ multiplex PCR, and its TCRdb copy is limited to in-frame clones, with some not included. The repertoire shows 40,000 to 60,000 clones; the top ten hold about 6%. This sample is part of a study of cytomegalovirus exposure and HLA in healthy donors. Study-wide findings and caveats: Sequence variants that were highly shared formed a cluster that was likely a sequencing artifact. Follow-up analysis seemed to connect common viral pathogens with several of the most significant clusters identified. The only immune exposure information that was available was CMV serostatus.

The length of the CDR3 is 14 residues. The J segment lost 2 bases and the V segment lost 4 bases, leaving 4 bases of the junction unmatched. In germline, CDR1 is SGHRS, CDR2 YFSETQ. The TCR was taken from a male donor in good health and CMV-seropositive. The rearrangement uses TRBV5-1 and TRBJ2-7, with 9 positions matching TRBD1. Sequencing was carried out using PBMCs. CDR3 protein: CASSTQGATYEQYF. The DNA of the CDR3 is TGCGCCAGCAGCACACAGGGGGCAACCTACGAGCAGTACTTC.